The text below deals with one T cell receptor beta chain. Profiling relied on immunoSEQ multiplex PCR, and the TCRdb table lists in-frame clones only, not all of them. The sample lists 270,000 or so clones, 82% occurring once. This specimen belongs to a study of blood T cell repertoires in COVID-19. Study in general: Sites across the United States, Italy and Spain contributed samples from acute and convalescent COVID-19.

CDR3 length: 13 amino acids. The V end was cut by 1 base, the J end by 8 bases, with 9 bases between. Germline assignment: CDR1 SGHNT and CDR2 YENEEA. This receptor was obtained from a woman under 30 with acute or convalescent COVID-19. Sequencing used peripheral blood. The chain uses TRBV11-3 and TRBJ2-1; TRBD2 is a possible D gene (5 bases). In nucleotides, the CDR3 is TGTGCCAGCAGCTTAGGCTGGCGGGATGAGCAGTTCTTC. It encodes CASSLGWRDEQFF.